The 26 T cell receptor beta chains below come from one sample, sequenced in a study of blood T cell repertoires in COVID-19. Assay used: immunoSEQ multiplex PCR; TCRdb lists only in-frame clones, some missing. The sample carries a few hundred thousand clones, over 75% recorded once. The sample comprised peripheral blood. These receptor sequences come from a woman aged 50 to 60 who had recovered from COVID-19.

The chain carries TRBV28 and TRBJ1-5; 11 bases line up with TRBD1. The CDR3 runs 15 residues. J was trimmed by 6 bases and V by 1 base; bases with no gene match: 2. Germline CDR1 MDHEN, CDR2 SYDVKM. This CDR3 reads CASSLFGTGGQPQHF. The CDR3 nucleotides are TGTGCCAGCAGTTTATTCGGGACAGGGGGTCAGCCCCAGCATTTT.

CDR3 bases: TGTGCCAGCTCACCTCTAGTTGGCGGGCAGTTCTTC. It yields the protein CASSPLVGGQFF. The rearrangement links TRBV18 to TRBJ2-1; no definite D call. From germline, CDR1 is KGHSH and CDR2 LQKENI. V lost 3 bases and J 12 bases, leaving 12 bases between the germline ends. The CDR3 covers 12 residues. Full variable domain (missing parts from reference TRBV18 and TRBJ2-1): NAGVMQNPRHLVRRRGQEARLRCSPMKGHSHVYWYRQLPEEGLKFMVYLQKENIIDESGMPKERFSAEFPKEGPSILRIQQVVRGDSAAYFCASSPLVGGQFFGPGTRLTVL.

CDR3 coding DNA: TGTGCCACCAGTGACCCCTCGGAGGGGGCGCCTAGTCAGCCCCAGCATTTT. Protein sequence: CATSDPSEGAPSQPQHF. The J gene is TRBJ1-5, the V gene TRBV24-1, with 7 bases that match TRBD1. Germline assignment: CDR1 KGHDR and CDR2 SFDVKD. The CDR3 sequence is 17 residues long. V trimming: 4 bases; J trimming: 6 bases; junction bases outside the gene matches: 14.

The chain has TRBV30 and TRBJ1-1; 11 bases are shared with TRBD1. This CDR3 spans 15 amino acids. The V gene's germline CDR1 is GTSNPN and CDR2 SVGIG (reference sequence). Germline trimming cut 4 bases from V and 4 bases from J; bases unmatched to any gene: 8. For the CDR3, the DNA is TGTGCCTGGATAAAAAAAGGGACAGGGGGCACTGAAGCTTTCTTT. Protein sequence: CAWIKKGTGGTEAFF.

The V call is TRBV6-5, the J call TRBJ2-7; D unresolved. Germline V gives CDR1 MNHEY, CDR2 SVGAGI. CDR3 size: 14 residues. V lost 6 bases and J lost 0, with 12 bases in between. This CDR3 is CASSLQLNSYEQYF. The CDR3 bases are TGTGCCAGCAGCCTACAGCTAAACTCCTACGAGCAGTACTTC.

This chain uses TRBV5-4 with TRBJ2-6, with D unresolved. Trimming removed 2 bases at V and 0 bases at J, with 6 bases between. This CDR3 is built from 15 residues. Looked up from germline, CDR1 is SGHNT and CDR2 is YYREEE (reference sequence). The CDR3 reads CASSLRVSGANVLTF. The CDR3, as DNA: TGTGCCAGCAGCTTAAGAGTCTCTGGGGCCAACGTCCTGACTTTC.

This chain joins TRBV9 and TRBJ1-3; TRBD1 might be the D (6 bases). The ends were cut back, 4 bases at V and 0 bases at J, with 11 bases in the middle. The germline CDR1 and CDR2 sequences are SGDLS and YYNGEE. There are 15 residues in the CDR3. For the CDR3, the DNA is TGTGCCAGCAGCCCCAGGGGTAGCTCTGGAAACACCATATATTTT. It codes for CASSPRGSSGNTIYF.

The CDR3 is CASSLGLGDGYTF. Here the CDR3 DNA reads TGTGCCAGCAGCTTAGGCCTAGGGGATGGCTACACCTTC. The V gene is TRBV13, the J gene TRBJ1-2; a possible D gene is TRBD1 (5 bases). This CDR3 has 13 amino acids. The V end lost 0 bases, the J end lost 6 bases, and 8 bases lay between the germline ends. Germline V gene sequence: CDR1 PRHDT, CDR2 FYEKMQ (reference sequence).

This clone was counted a single time. J is TRBJ1-5 and V is TRBV7-8, with TRBD1 as a possible D gene (5 bases). V was cut by 4 bases and J by 4 bases, with 14 bases left in between. Germline loops: CDR1 SGHVS, CDR2 FQNEAQ. The CDR3 consists of 15 residues. The CDR3 region has the DNA TGTGCCAGCAGCTCGCAGGGTGTAATTAATCAGCCCCAGCATTTT. Its protein is CASSSQGVINQPQHF.

The genes are TRBV4-3 and TRBJ2-3; D gene ambiguous. The CDR3 consists of 13 residues. Germline CDR1 LGHNA, CDR2 YSLEER. Trimming left V 5 bases short and J 4 bases short, with 10 bases between. CDR3 in amino acids: CASSSSVADTQYF. The CDR3 DNA reads TGCGCCAGCAGCTCGAGCGTCGCAGATACGCAGTATTTT.

The rearrangement joins TRBV7-2 to TRBJ2-5; tentatively, D is TRBD1 (6 bases). This CDR3 has 15 amino acids. Germline CDR1 reads SGHTA; CDR2 reads FQGNSA. Trimming took 2 bases from V and 5 from J, leaving 15 bases between them. CDR3 DNA: TGTGCCAGCAGCTTATCCAGGGGTGTTGTCGAGACCCAGTACTTC. It yields the protein CASSLSRGVVETQYF.

The CDR3 DNA reads TGTGCCACCAGCATGGGACAGGGGGGCGAGCAGTTCTTC. Translated: CATSMGQGGEQFF. The J gene is TRBJ2-1, the V gene TRBV15, with TRBD1 matching 11 bases. This CDR3 spans 13 amino acids. Losses at the gene ends were 4 bases for V and 10 bases for J; bases not matched to a gene: 3. Germline V gives CDR1 LNHNV, CDR2 YYDKDF (reference sequence).

The chain has TRBV19 and TRBJ1-5; the D is unclear. CDR1 is LNHDA and CDR2 is SQIVND in the germline V gene (reference sequence). The CDR3 covers 14 residues. The ends were cut back, 5 bases at V and 6 bases at J, with 14 bases in the middle. In DNA, the CDR3 is TGTGCCAGTAGTCTCTCTCGGGAAGCTCAGCCCCAGCATTTT. Translating it yields CASSLSREAQPQHF.

The chain employs TRBV7-8 and TRBJ2-3; possible D gene TRBD1, 5 bases. The CDR3 sequence is 16 residues long. V gave up 1 base and J gave up 6 bases, with 17 bases separating them. Germline lookup yields CDR1 SGHVS and CDR2 FQNEAQ. The CDR3 region is CASSLEVQAPWDTQYF. The CDR3 DNA sequence: TGTGCCAGCAGCTTAGAAGTACAGGCCCCGTGGGATACGCAGTATTTT.

The chain has TRBV28 and TRBJ1-2, with 8 bases that match TRBD1. Germline V gene lookup returns CDR1 MDHEN and CDR2 SYDVKM. The CDR3 is 14 residues long. Trimming took 2 bases from V and 8 from J; bases not matched to a gene: 7. The CDR3 loop is CASSLRTGTVGYTF. The CDR3 DNA is TGTGCCAGCAGTTTAAGGACAGGGACGGTCGGCTACACCTTC.

The rearrangement uses TRBV19 and TRBJ1-5; 7 nucleotides align to TRBD1. Germline V gene sequence: CDR1 LNHDA, CDR2 SQIVND (reference sequence). The length of the CDR3 is 16 residues. Losses at the gene ends were 11 bases for V and 3 bases for J; bases not matched to a gene: 16. CDR3 amino acids: CAGGGRDRSFNQPQHF. The CDR3 bases are TGTGCCGGGGGAGGTCGGGACAGAAGTTTCAATCAGCCCCAGCATTTT.

The chain recombines TRBV5-1 with TRBJ2-3; TRBD2 aligns across 8 bases. CDR3 length: 14 amino acids. Germline V gene sequence: CDR1 SGHRS, CDR2 YFSETQ. V dropped 4 bases and J dropped 4; count of bases not matched to a gene: 5. The CDR3 is CASSPERGSDTQYF. CDR3 coding DNA: TGCGCCAGCAGCCCTGAGCGGGGGTCAGATACGCAGTATTTT.

V and J are TRBV28 and TRBJ1-1; 7 bases are a match to TRBD1. V dropped 5 bases and J dropped 1; count of bases not matched to a gene: 7. Germline CDR1 and CDR2: MDHEN and SYDVKM. There are 15 residues in the CDR3. CDR3: CASSIQGLGNTEAFF. CDR3 coding DNA: TGTGCCAGCAGTATACAGGGGCTCGGGAACACTGAAGCTTTCTTT.

The rearrangement links TRBV6-5 to TRBJ2-3; the D gene is possibly TRBD1 (5 bases). V lost 2 bases to trimming and J lost 1 base, with 10 bases between them. CDR1 is MNHEY and CDR2 is SVGAGI in the germline V gene. CDR3 length: 15 amino acids. The CDR3 loop reads CASSYSPGRTDTQYF. CDR3 bases: TGTGCCAGCAGTTACAGCCCAGGGCGCACAGATACGCAGTATTTT.

The gene calls are TRBV10-3 and TRBJ2-3, with 9 bases matching TRBD2. This CDR3 is 14 amino acids long. V was clipped by 5 bases and J by 7 bases; unmatched bases: 7. The germline CDR1 and CDR2 sequences are ENHRY and SYGVKD. The CDR3 region is CAISSGGPWNTQYF. CDR3 DNA sequence: TGTGCCATCAGTAGCGGGGGGCCGTGGAATACGCAGTATTTT.

J is TRBJ2-1 and V is TRBV5-1; TRBD2 agrees at 9 bases. The CDR3 runs to 15 residues. V lost 0 bases, J lost 9 bases, and 7 bases stayed unmatched. CDR1 is SGHRS, CDR2 YFSETQ, per germline. The CDR3 reads CASSLGIGAGGEQFF. CDR3 nucleotide sequence: TGCGCCAGCAGCTTGGGAATTGGAGCGGGAGGTGAGCAGTTCTTC.

The chain recombines TRBV4-3 with TRBJ1-4, with 8 bases that match TRBD1. CDR3 length equals 19 residues. V shed 0 bases and J 3 bases; nucleotides not matched to a gene: 12. The germline V gene encodes CDR1 LGHNA and CDR2 YSLEER. The CDR3 loop reads CASSQDYGRGPGSNEKLFF. As DNA, the CDR3 is TGCGCCAGCAGCCAAGATTACGGCAGGGGGCCTGGATCTAATGAAAAACTGTTTTTT.

The rearrangement joins TRBV3-1 (or the pseudogene TRBV3-2) to TRBJ2-4, with a possible D match to TRBD2 (5 bases). Germline assignment: CDR1 LGHDT and CDR2 YNNKEL (reference sequence). Trimming pared 0 bases from V and 4 bases from J, leaving 16 bases between. This CDR3 spans 17 amino acids. The CDR3 region is CASSQDSARLYKNIQYF. Written as DNA, the CDR3 is TGTGCCAGCAGCCAAGATTCTGCGAGACTATATAAAAACATTCAGTACTTC.

V is TRBV5-6 and J is TRBJ2-7, with D unresolved. Germline V lookup: CDR1 SGHDT, CDR2 YYEEEE. Trimming cost V 4 bases and J 4 bases, with 15 bases left between them. The CDR3 extends over 14 amino acids. The CDR3 bases are TGTGCCAGCAGCCCCACATTGGGCAGGTACGAGCAGTACTTC. It codes for CASSPTLGRYEQYF.

This chain uses TRBV9 with TRBJ1-3; 11 bases line up with TRBD1. This CDR3 spans 17 amino acids. V shed 0 bases, J shed 4 bases, and the junction held 6 bases outside the gene matches. Germline CDR1 is SGDLS and CDR2 is YYNGEE. The CDR3 loop reads CASSVEVWDRGGNTIYF. The CDR3 DNA reads TGTGCCAGCAGCGTAGAGGTGTGGGACAGGGGGGGAAACACCATATATTTT.

This chain uses TRBV29-1 with TRBJ1-2; TRBD1 is a possible D gene (5 bases). The CDR3 loop spans 8 amino acids. Between the trimmed V and J ends, which lost 8 bases and 8 bases, there was a span of 6 bases. From germline, CDR1 is SQVTM and CDR2 ANQGSEA. The CDR3 reads CSPGGYTF. The CDR3 nucleotides read TGCAGCCCAGGGGGCTACACCTTC.